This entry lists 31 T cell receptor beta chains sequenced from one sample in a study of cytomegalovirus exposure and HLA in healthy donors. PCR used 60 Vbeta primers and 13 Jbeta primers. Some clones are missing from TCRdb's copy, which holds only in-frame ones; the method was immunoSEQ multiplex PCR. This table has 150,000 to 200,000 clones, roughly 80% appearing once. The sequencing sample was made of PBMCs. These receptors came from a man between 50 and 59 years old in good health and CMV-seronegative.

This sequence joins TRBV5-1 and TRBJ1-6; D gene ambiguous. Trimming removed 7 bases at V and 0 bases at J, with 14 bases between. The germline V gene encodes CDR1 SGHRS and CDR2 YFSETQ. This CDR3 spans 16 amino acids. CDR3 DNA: TGCGCCAGCTCCCCGGGTTACCGCTCCTATAATTCACCCCTCCACTTT. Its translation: CASSPGYRSYNSPLHF.

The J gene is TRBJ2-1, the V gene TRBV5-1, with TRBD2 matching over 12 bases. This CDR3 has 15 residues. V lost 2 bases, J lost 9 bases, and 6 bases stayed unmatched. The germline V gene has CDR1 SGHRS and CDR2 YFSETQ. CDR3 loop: CASSFGLAGRSEQFF. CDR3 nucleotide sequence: TGCGCCAGCAGCTTCGGACTAGCGGGAAGGAGTGAGCAGTTCTTC.

The CDR3, as DNA: TGTGCCAGTAGTACACGGACAGGGGCGCCCTTCTTC. Translation: CASSTRTGAPFF. The chain uses TRBV19 and TRBJ2-1, with 9 bases identical to TRBD1. This CDR3 is built from 12 residues. CDR1 and CDR2 from the germline V gene are LNHDA and SQIVND (reference sequence). V trimming: 4 bases; J trimming: 16 bases; junction bases outside the gene matches: 8.

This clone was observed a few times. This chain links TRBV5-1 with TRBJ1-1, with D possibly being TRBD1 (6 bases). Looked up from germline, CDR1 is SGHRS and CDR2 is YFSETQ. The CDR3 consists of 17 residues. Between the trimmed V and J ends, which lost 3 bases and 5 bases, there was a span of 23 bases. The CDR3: CASSSSNPGQRNTEAFF. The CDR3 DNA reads TGCGCCAGCAGCTCGTCCAACCCCGGACAGAGGAATACTGAAGCTTTCTTT.

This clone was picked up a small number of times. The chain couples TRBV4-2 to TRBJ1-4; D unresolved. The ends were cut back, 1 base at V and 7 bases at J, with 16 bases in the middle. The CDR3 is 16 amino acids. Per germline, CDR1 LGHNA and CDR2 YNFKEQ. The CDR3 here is CASSQGNSLRSEKLFF. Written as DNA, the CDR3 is TGTGCCAGCAGCCAAGGAAACAGTCTAAGAAGTGAAAAACTGTTTTTT.

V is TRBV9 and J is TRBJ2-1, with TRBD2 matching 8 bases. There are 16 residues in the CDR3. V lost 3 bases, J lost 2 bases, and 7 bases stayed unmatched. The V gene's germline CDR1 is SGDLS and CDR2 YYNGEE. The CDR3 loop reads CASSETGGRAYNEQFF. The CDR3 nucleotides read TGTGCCAGCAGCGAGACGGGAGGGAGGGCCTACAATGAGCAGTTCTTC.

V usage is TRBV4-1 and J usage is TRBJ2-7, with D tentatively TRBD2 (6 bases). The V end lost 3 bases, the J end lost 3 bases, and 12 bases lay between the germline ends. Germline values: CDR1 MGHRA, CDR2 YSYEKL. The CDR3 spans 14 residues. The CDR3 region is CASSHPTRDYEQYF. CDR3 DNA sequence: TGCGCCAGCAGCCACCCGACTAGGGACTACGAGCAGTACTTC.

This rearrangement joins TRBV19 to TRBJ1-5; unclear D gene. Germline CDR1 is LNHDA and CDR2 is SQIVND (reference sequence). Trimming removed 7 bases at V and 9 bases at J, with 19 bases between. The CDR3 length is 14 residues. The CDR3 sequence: CASTLEGRGSPQHF. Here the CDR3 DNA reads TGTGCCAGTACCCTCGAGGGTCGAGGTTCGCCCCAGCATTTT.

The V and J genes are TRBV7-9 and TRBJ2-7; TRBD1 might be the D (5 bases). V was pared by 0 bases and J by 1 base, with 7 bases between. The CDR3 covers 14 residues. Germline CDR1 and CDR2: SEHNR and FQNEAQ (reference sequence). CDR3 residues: CASSLAGVSYEQYF. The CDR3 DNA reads TGTGCCAGCAGCTTAGCAGGGGTTTCCTACGAGCAGTACTTC.

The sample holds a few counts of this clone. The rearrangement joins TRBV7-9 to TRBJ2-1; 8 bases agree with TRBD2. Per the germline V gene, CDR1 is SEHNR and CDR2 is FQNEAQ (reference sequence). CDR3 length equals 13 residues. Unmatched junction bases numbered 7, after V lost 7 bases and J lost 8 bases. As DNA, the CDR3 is TGTGCCAGCAATTTCGGGAGGGCTGATGAGCAGTTCTTC. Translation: CASNFGRADEQFF.

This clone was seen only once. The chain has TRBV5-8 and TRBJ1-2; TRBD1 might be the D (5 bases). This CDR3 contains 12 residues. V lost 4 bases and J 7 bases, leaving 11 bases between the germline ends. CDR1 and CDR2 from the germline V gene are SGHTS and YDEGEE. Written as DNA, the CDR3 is TGTGCCAGCAGCGTTTCCAGGGCTGGCTACACCTTC. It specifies CASSVSRAGYTF. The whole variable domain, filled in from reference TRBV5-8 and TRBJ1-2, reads EAGVTQSPTHLIKTRGQQATLRCSPISGHTSVYWYQQALGLGLQFLLWYDEGEERNRGNFPPRFSGRQFPNYSSELNVNALELEDSALYLCASSVSRAGYTFGSGTRLTVV.

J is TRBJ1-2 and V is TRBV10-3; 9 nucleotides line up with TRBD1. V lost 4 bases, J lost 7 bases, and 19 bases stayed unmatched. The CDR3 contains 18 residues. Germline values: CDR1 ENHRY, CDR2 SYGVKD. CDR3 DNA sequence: TGTGCCATCAGTGGAGACCTCGGCTTAGGGACAGGGAAAATTGGCTACACCTTC. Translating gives CAISGDLGLGTGKIGYTF.

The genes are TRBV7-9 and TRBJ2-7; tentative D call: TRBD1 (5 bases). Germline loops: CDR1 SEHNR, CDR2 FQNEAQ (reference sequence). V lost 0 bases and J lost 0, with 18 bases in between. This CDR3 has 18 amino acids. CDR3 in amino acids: CASSLALRTQHDSYEQYF. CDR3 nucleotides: TGTGCCAGCAGCTTAGCCCTGCGGACACAACATGACTCCTACGAGCAGTACTTC.

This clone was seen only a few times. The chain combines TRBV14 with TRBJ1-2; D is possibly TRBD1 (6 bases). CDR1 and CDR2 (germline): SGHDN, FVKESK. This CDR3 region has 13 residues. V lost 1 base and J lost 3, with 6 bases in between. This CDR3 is CASSQGQDYGYTF. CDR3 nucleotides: TGTGCCAGCAGCCAAGGACAGGACTATGGCTACACCTTC.

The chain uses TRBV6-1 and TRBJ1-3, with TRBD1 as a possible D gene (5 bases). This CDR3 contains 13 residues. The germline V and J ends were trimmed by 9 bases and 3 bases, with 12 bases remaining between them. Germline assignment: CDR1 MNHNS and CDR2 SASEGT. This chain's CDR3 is CASIRGNGNTIYF. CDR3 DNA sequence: TGTGCCAGTATTAGGGGTAATGGAAACACCATATATTTT.

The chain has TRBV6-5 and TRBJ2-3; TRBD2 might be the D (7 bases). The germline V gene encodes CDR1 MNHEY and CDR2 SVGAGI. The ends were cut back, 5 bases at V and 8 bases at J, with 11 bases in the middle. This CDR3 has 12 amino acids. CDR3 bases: TGTGCCAGCAGTACGGGGGGCAGTACGCAGTATTTT. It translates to CASSTGGSTQYF.

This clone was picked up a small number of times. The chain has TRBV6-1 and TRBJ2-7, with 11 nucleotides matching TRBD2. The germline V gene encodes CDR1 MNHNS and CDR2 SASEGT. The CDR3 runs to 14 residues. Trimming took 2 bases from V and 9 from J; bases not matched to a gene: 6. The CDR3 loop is CASSELAGGLGQYF. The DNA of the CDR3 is TGTGCCAGCAGTGAACTAGCGGGAGGCCTCGGGCAGTACTTC.

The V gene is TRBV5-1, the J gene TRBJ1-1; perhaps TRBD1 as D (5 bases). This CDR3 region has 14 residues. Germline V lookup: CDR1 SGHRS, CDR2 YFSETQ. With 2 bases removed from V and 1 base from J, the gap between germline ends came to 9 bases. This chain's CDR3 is CASSLGQPNTEAFF. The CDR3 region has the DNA TGCGCCAGCAGCTTAGGACAACCGAACACTGAAGCTTTCTTT.

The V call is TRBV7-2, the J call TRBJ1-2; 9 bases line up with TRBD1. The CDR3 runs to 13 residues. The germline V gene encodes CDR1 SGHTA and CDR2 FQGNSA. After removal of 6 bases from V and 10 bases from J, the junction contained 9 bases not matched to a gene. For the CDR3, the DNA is TGTGCCAGCAGTTCTCCCGGGACAGGGAACTACACCTTC. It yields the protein CASSSPGTGNYTF.

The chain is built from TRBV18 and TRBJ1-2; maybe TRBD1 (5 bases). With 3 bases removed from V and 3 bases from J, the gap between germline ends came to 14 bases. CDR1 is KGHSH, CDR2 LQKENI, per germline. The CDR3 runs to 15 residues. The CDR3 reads CASSPFRDSDYGYTF. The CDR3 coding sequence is TGTGCCAGCTCACCTTTCAGGGATAGTGACTATGGCTACACCTTC.

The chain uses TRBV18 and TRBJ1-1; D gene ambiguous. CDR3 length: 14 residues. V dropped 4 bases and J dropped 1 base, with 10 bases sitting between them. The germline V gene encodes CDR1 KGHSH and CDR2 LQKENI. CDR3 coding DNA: TGTGCCAGCTCACGTCTCGAGGGGAACACTGAAGCTTTCTTT. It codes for CASSRLEGNTEAFF.

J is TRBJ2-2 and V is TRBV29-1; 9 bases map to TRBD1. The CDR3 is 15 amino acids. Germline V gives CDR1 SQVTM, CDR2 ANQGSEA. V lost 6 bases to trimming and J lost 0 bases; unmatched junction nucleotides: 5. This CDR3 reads CSVHRGPTNTGELFF. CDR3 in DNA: TGCAGCGTCCACAGGGGGCCCACGAACACCGGGGAGCTGTTTTTT.

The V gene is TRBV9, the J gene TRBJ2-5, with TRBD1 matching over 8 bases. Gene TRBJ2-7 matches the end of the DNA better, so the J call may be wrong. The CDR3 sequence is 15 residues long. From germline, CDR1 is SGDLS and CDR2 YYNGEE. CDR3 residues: CASSVGQGARYEQYF. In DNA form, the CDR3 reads TGTGCCAGCAGCGTAGGTCAGGGGGCTCGCTACGAGCAGTACTTC.

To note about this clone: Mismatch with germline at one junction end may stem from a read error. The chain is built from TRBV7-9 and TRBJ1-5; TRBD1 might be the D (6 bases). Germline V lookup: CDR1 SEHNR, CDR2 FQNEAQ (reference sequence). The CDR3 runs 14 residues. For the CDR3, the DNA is TGTTCCAGCAGCTCCGGGACACCACTTCAGCCCCAGCATTTT. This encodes CSSSSGTPLQPQHF.

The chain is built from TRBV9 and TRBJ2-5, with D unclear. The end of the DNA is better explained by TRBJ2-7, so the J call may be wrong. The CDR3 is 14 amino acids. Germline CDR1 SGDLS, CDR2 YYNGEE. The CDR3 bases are TGTGCCAGCAGCGTTGAACCGGTCACCTACGAGCAGTACTTC. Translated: CASSVEPVTYEQYF.

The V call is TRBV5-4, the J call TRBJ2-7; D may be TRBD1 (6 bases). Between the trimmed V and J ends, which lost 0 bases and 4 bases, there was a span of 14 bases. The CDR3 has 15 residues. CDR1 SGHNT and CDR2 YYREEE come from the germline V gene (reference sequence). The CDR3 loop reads CASSLGPGQMYEQYF. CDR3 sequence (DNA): TGTGCCAGCAGCTTGGGTCCCGGACAGATGTACGAGCAGTACTTC.

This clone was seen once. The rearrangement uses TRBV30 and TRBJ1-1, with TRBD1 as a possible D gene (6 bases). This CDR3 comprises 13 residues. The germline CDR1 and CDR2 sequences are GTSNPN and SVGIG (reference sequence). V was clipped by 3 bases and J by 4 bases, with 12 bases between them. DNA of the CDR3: TGTGCCTGGAGAGTGACAGGTACCACTGAAGCTTTCTTT. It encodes CAWRVTGTTEAFF.

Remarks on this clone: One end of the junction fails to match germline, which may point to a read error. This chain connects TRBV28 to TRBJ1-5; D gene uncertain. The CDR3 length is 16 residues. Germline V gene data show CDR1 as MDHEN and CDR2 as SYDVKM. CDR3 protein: CASSLYPLGTNRPQHF. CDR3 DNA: TGTGCCAGCAGCTTATATCCGCTGGGCACCAATCGGCCCCAGCATTTT.

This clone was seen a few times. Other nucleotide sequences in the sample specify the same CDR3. The CDR3 sequence: CASSFKGQGFEKLFF. DNA for the CDR3: TGCGCCAGCAGCTTCAAGGGACAGGGTTTTGAAAAACTGTTTTTT. The gene calls are TRBV5-1 and TRBJ1-4, with 9 bases lining up with TRBD1. The CDR3 totals 15 residues. V lost 2 bases, J lost 7 bases, and 6 bases stayed unmatched. Per the germline V gene, CDR1 is SGHRS and CDR2 is YFSETQ.

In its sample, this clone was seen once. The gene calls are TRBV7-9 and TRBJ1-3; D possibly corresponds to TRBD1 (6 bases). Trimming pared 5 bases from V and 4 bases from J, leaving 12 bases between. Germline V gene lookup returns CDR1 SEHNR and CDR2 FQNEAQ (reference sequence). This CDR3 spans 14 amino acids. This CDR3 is CASSTTGSGNTIYF. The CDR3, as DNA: TGTGCCAGCAGCACGACAGGATCGGGAAACACCATATATTTT.

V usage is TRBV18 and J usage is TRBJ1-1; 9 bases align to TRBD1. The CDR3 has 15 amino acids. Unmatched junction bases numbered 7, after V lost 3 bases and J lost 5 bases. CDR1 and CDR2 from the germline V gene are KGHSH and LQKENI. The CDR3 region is CASSPTQGAPTEAFF. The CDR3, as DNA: TGTGCCAGCTCACCCACACAGGGGGCGCCTACTGAAGCTTTCTTT.